Below, 22 T cell receptor beta chains from the same sample are listed, as sequenced in a study of blood T cell repertoires in COVID-19. Clones were read by immunoSEQ multiplex PCR, and TCRdb kept only the in-frame ones, dropping some. The sample includes 150,000 to 200,000 clones, about four fifths seen only once; the top ten take about 11%. Sequencing was done on a sample of PBMCs or T cells enriched from blood (not recorded which). The source of these receptors is a man between 50 and 59 years old who had recovered from COVID-19.

In this sample, this clone turned up a few times. V and J are TRBV7-9 and TRBJ1-4; TRBD1 agrees at 11 bases. J gave up 7 bases and V 11 bases, and 12 bases lay outside the gene matches. The CDR3 loop spans 15 amino acids. Germline CDR1 reads SEHNR; CDR2 reads FQNEAQ (reference sequence). The CDR3 DNA is TGTGCCTTGAAAAATACCGGGACAGGGGGTGAAAAACTGTTTTTT. Its translation: CALKNTGTGGEKLFF.

J is TRBJ2-6 and V is TRBV27; 7 bases align to TRBD2. The V gene's germline CDR1 is MNHEY and CDR2 SMNVEV (reference sequence). The CDR3 extends over 18 amino acids. V was clipped by 5 bases and J by 0 bases; unmatched bases: 10. In nucleotides, the CDR3 is TGTGCCAGCAGTCGCCGGCTAGCGGCAATCTCTGGGGCCAACGTCCTGACTTTC. This sequence encodes CASSRRLAAISGANVLTF. The full variable domain, completed using reference TRBV27 and TRBJ2-6, is EAQVTQNPRYLITVTGKKLTVTCSQNMNHEYMSWYRQDPGLGLRQIYYSMNVEVTDKGDVPEGYKVSRKEKRNFPLILESPSPNQTSLYFCASSRRLAAISGANVLTFGAGSRLTVL.

The chain combines TRBV7-6 with TRBJ2-2; D uncertain. The CDR3 sequence is 15 residues long. Germline values: CDR1 SGHVS, CDR2 FNYEAQ. V lost 5 bases, J lost 1 base, and 11 bases lay in between. In nucleotides, the CDR3 is TGTGCCAGCAGCCAATATCGCGGGAACACCGGGGAGCTGTTTTTT. Translated: CASSQYRGNTGELFF.

The rearrangement links TRBV2 to TRBJ1-6, with TRBD1 matching 7 bases. With 4 bases clipped from V and 19 bases from J, the junction kept 10 bases outside the gene matches. This CDR3 spans 12 amino acids. The germline V gene encodes CDR1 SNHLY and CDR2 FYNNEI. CDR3 region: CASSGSGTQGHF. CDR3 nucleotides: TGTGCCAGCAGTGGATCCGGGACACAGGGGCACTTT. Drawing the rest from reference TRBV2 and TRBJ1-6, the complete variable domain is EPEVTQTPSHQVTQMGQEVILRCVPISNHLYFYWYRQILGQKVEFLVSFYNNEISEKSEIFDDQFSVERPDGSNFTLKIRSTKLEDSAMYFCASSGSGTQGHFGNGTRLTVT.

The rearrangement uses TRBV5-1 and TRBJ1-1; D remains ambiguous. The V end lost 5 bases, the J end lost 3 bases, and 8 bases lay between the germline ends. This CDR3 contains 12 residues. The germline V gene encodes CDR1 SGHRS and CDR2 YFSETQ. DNA for the CDR3: TGCGCCAGCAGTGAACGGGACACTGAAGCTTTCTTT. As protein: CASSERDTEAFF.

The sample holds a few counts of this clone. V usage is TRBV5-4 and J usage is TRBJ1-2, with 7 bases fitting TRBD1. The CDR3 has 14 residues. V shed 1 base, J shed 4 bases, and the junction held 4 bases outside the gene matches. Germline V gene sequence: CDR1 SGHNT, CDR2 YYREEE (reference sequence). The CDR3 spells CASSLRQGFYGYTF. CDR3 DNA: TGTGCCAGCAGCTTGAGACAGGGCTTCTATGGCTACACCTTC.

The chain employs TRBV19 and TRBJ2-7; 8 bases align to TRBD2. Germline V gives CDR1 LNHDA, CDR2 SQIVND (reference sequence). With 5 bases clipped from V and 0 bases from J, the junction kept 6 bases outside the gene matches. The CDR3 consists of 15 residues. For the CDR3, the DNA is TGTGCCAGTAGTCCCCGGGAGGGGAACTCCTACGAGCAGTACTTC. Residues: CASSPREGNSYEQYF. The full variable domain, completed using reference TRBV19 and TRBJ2-7, is DGGITQSPKYLFRKEGQNVTLSCEQNLNHDAMYWYRQDPGQGLRLIYYSQIVNDFQKGDIAEGYSVSREKKESFPLTVTSAQKNPTAFYLCASSPREGNSYEQYFGPGTRLTVT.

As regards this clone: It is likely a read error, because the conserved phenylalanine at the end of the CDR3 is missing. The DNA is omitted, as the CDR3 cannot be located on it reliably, and the CDR3 follows TCRdb's listing. The chain joins TRBV21-1 to TRBJ1-1; the D call in the table, TRBD1, was not verified against the DNA. TRBV21-1 is tagged as a pseudogene. The CDR3 is 11 amino acids long, termini counted. The CDR3 loop is CASSKDHRGPN.

The chain joins TRBV28 to TRBJ1-1; 8 bases agree with TRBD1. The ends lost 5 bases at V and 10 bases at J; junction bases unmatched: 0. There are 10 residues in the CDR3. The V gene's germline CDR1 is MDHEN and CDR2 SYDVKM. The CDR3 here is CASSGQGAFF. The CDR3 bases are TGTGCCAGCAGTGGACAGGGAGCTTTCTTT.

The rearrangement uses TRBV30 and TRBJ1-2; D remains unclear. Per the germline V gene, CDR1 is GTSNPN and CDR2 is SVGIG (reference sequence). The CDR3 contains 12 residues. Trimming took off 2 bases at V and 4 bases at J, with 8 bases between the two ends. DNA of the CDR3: TGTGCCTGGAGTACGACAATCTATGGCTACACCTTC. Its protein product is CAWSTTIYGYTF.

This chain links TRBV5-1 with TRBJ1-4; 9 bases are a match to TRBD1. Germline V gene data show CDR1 as SGHRS and CDR2 as YFSETQ. The CDR3 is 16 residues long. With V trimmed by 3 bases and J by 7 bases, 10 bases remained unmatched. The CDR3 nucleotides are TGCGCCAGCAGCTCCTCCGGGACAGGGATGGGTGAAAAACTGTTTTTT. It encodes CASSSSGTGMGEKLFF. The variable domain in full, with the rest retrieved from reference TRBV5-1 and TRBJ1-4, is KAGVTQTPRYLIKTRGQQVTLSCSPISGHRSVSWYQQTPGQGLQFLFEYFSETQRNKGNFPGRFSGRQFSNSRSEMNVSTLELGDSALYLCASSSSGTGMGEKLFFGSGTQLSVL.

The V gene is TRBV19, the J gene TRBJ2-7, with D tentatively TRBD1 (6 bases). The CDR3 is 13 residues long. The germline V gene has CDR1 LNHDA and CDR2 SQIVND (reference sequence). Trimming took off 5 bases at V and 2 bases at J, with 10 bases between the two ends. The CDR3 DNA reads as TGTGCCAGTAGTGTCAGGGGCACCTACGAGCAGTACTTC. This encodes CASSVRGTYEQYF.

The rearrangement joins TRBV11-2 to TRBJ1-5, with D tentatively TRBD1 (5 bases). There are 15 residues in the CDR3. Trimming cost V 3 bases and J 2 bases, with 11 bases left between them. Germline assignment: CDR1 SGHAT and CDR2 FQNNGV. Written as DNA, the CDR3 is TGTGCCAGCAGCTTGGAAAGGGGTGGCAATCAGCCCCAGCATTTT. As protein: CASSLERGGNQPQHF.

This rearrangement joins TRBV3-1 (or the pseudogene TRBV3-2) to TRBJ1-4, with D tentatively TRBD1 (6 bases). Per the germline V gene, CDR1 is LGHDT and CDR2 is YNNKEL (reference sequence). The CDR3 sequence is 14 residues long. Between the trimmed V and J ends, which lost 4 bases and 3 bases, there was a span of 9 bases. The CDR3: CASSPRGSNEKLFF. As DNA, the CDR3 is TGTGCCAGCAGCCCGAGGGGGTCTAATGAAAAACTGTTTTTT.

This chain connects TRBV19 to TRBJ1-3; TRBD1 might be the D (6 bases). The CDR3 length is 16 residues. Trimming shortened V by 7 bases and J by 0 bases, and 16 bases separated the two germline ends. The germline V gene encodes CDR1 LNHDA and CDR2 SQIVND (reference sequence). The DNA of the CDR3 is TGTGCCAGTACCCCTGGGGGACAAATCTCTGGAAACACCATATATTTT. It translates to CASTPGGQISGNTIYF.

The chain carries TRBV7-3 and TRBJ2-1; 8 positions agree with TRBD2. The CDR3 is 17 residues long. From germline, CDR1 is SGHTA and CDR2 FQGTGA. V lost 2 bases to trimming and J lost 10 bases; unmatched junction nucleotides: 16. Here the CDR3 reads CASSLEASGHNVGEQFF. Written as DNA, the CDR3 is TGTGCCAGCAGCTTAGAGGCTAGCGGGCACAATGTGGGAGAGCAGTTCTTC.

The chain recombines TRBV28 with TRBJ1-3; D is perhaps TRBD1 (5 bases). Looked up from germline, CDR1 is MDHEN and CDR2 is SYDVKM. The CDR3 consists of 16 residues. Deletions cut 1 base from V and 1 base from J, with 11 bases between. The CDR3 DNA sequence: TGTGCCAGCAGTTTATTAGGGGCTGTGTCTGGAAACACCATATATTTT. Its protein product is CASSLLGAVSGNTIYF.

This rearrangement joins TRBV3-1 (or the pseudogene TRBV3-2) to TRBJ2-1; tentative D call: TRBD1 (5 bases). Germline assignment: CDR1 LGHDT and CDR2 YNNKEL (reference sequence). The CDR3 has 13 residues. Trimming pared 1 base from V and 6 bases from J, leaving 7 bases between. CDR3 in amino acids: CASSQAGLNEQFF. The CDR3 nucleotides read TGTGCCAGCAGCCAAGCAGGGCTCAATGAGCAGTTCTTC.

The count of this clone is one. The V gene is TRBV19, the J gene TRBJ2-5, with a tentative D call TRBD2 (6 bases). CDR1 and CDR2 (germline): LNHDA, SQIVND (reference sequence). The CDR3 has 13 amino acids. The CDR3 nucleotides are TGTTCCCACCGGGGGAAGGCGGAGGAGACCCAGTACTTC. It is translated as CSHRGKAEETQYF. Full variable domain (rest looked up from reference TRBV19 and TRBJ2-5): DGGITQSPKYLFRKEGQNVTLSCEQNLNHDAMYWYRQDPGQGLRLIYYSQIVNDFQKGDIAEGYSVSREKKESFPLTVTSAQKNPTAFYLCSHRGKAEETQYFGPGTRLLVL.

This clone appeared once. This sequence joins TRBV6-4 and TRBJ2-1; D possibly corresponds to TRBD2 (6 bases). Per the germline V gene, CDR1 is MRHNA and CDR2 is SNTAGT. The CDR3 extends over 14 amino acids. V was clipped by 2 bases and J by 6 bases, with 11 bases between them. CDR3 sequence reads: CASSDEAGINEQFF. The CDR3 DNA is TGTGCCAGCAGTGACGAGGCGGGGATCAATGAGCAGTTCTTC.

The chain combines TRBV3-1 (or the pseudogene TRBV3-2) with TRBJ2-3; D is possibly TRBD2 (5 bases). The CDR3 spans 13 residues. V shed 8 bases and J shed 2 bases, with 11 bases lying between them. CDR1 LGHDT and CDR2 YNNKEL come from the germline V gene (reference sequence). The CDR3 DNA reads as TGTGCCAGCGGGGAGCGGAACACAGATACGCAGTATTTT. Its translation: CASGERNTDTQYF.

Note on this clone: Within the sample, other DNA sequences also encode this same CDR3. This chain connects TRBV3-1 (or the pseudogene TRBV3-2) to TRBJ1-1; unclear D gene. Trimming took off 1 base at V and 1 base at J, with 7 bases between the two ends. The germline V gene encodes CDR1 LGHDT and CDR2 YNNKEL (reference sequence). The CDR3 has 14 amino acids. The CDR3 DNA follows: TGTGCCAGCAGCCAAGGGGGAGGGAACACTGAAGCTTTCTTT. Translating gives CASSQGGGNTEAFF.